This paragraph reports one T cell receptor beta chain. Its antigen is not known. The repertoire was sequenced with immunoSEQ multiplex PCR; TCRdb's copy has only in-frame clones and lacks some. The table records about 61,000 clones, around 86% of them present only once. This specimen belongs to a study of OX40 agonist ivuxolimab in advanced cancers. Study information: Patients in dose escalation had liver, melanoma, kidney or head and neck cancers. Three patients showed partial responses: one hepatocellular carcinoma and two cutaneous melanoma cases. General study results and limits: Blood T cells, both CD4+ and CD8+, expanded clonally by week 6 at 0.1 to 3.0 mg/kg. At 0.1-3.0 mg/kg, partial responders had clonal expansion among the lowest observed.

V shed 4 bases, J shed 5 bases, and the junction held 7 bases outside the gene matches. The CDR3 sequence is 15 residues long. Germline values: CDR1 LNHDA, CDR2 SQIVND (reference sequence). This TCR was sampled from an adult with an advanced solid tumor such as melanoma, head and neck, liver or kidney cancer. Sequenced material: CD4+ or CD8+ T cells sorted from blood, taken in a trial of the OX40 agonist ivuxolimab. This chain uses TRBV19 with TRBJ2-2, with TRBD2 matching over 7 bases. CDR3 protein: CASSSTSAGTGELFF. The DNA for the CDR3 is TGTGCCAGTAGTAGTACGTCAGCGGGAACCGGGGAGCTGTTTTTT.